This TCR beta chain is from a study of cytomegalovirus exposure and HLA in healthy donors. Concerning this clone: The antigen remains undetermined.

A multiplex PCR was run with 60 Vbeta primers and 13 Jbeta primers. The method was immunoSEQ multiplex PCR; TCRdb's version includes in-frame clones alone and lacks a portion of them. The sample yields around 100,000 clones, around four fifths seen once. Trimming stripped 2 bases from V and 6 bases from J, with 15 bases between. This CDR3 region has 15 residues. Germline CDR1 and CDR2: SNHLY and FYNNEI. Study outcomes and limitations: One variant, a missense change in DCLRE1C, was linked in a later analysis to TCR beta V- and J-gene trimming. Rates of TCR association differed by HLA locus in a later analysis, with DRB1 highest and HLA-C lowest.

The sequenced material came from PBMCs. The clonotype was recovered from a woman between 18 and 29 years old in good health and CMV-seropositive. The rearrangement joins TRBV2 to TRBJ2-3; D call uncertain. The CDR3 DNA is TGTGCCAGCAGTGAAATGAGGTCCTACGGGGATACGCAGTATTTT. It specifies CASSEMRSYGDTQYF.